These 27 T cell receptor beta chains were sequenced from one sample in a study of molecular identifiers for immune sequencing clone quantification. In TCRdb, the PCR reads were re-called with MiXCR into one record per CDR3 protein. The sample lists hundreds of thousands of distinct CDR3 sequences; about 20% were seen once. The sample was naive CD8+ T cells from blood, with Jurkat cell RNA spiked in. Described subset: FACS-sorted CD8+CD4-CCR7+CD45RA+ naive T cells. The receptors here all came from a human donor in good health. Some libraries in this study had Jurkat cell RNA spiked in.

Turning to this clonotype: A much larger clone is a single base away; this may be a read error. This chain joins TRBV4-3 and TRBJ2-1; D gene uncertain. V lost 0 bases and J lost 5, with 17 bases in between. The CDR3 length is 17 residues. Germline lookup yields CDR1 LGHNA and CDR2 YSLEER. This CDR3 is CASSQDLVAGFNNEQFF. The CDR3 DNA follows: TGCGCCAGCAGCCAAGATCTCGTGGCAGGATTTAACAATGAGCAGTTCTTC.

This clonotype was picked up many times. V is TRBV6-5 and J is TRBJ1-6; perhaps TRBD1 as D (5 bases). This CDR3 has 16 amino acids. Germline CDR1 MNHEY, CDR2 SVGAGI. V shed 4 bases and J shed 4 bases, with 14 bases lying between them. DNA for the CDR3: TGTGCCAGCAGTTTGTGGTCCGGGGGATATAATTCACCCCTCCACTTT. Protein: CASSLWSGGYNSPLHF.

This clonotype was found many times. The chain employs TRBV6-6 and TRBJ1-3; 9 nucleotides agree with TRBD1. The V and J ends lost 6 bases and 8 bases, in that order; junction bases with no gene match: 11. The CDR3 covers 15 residues. Per the germline V gene, CDR1 is MNHNY and CDR2 is SVGAGI (reference sequence). The CDR3 DNA follows: TGTGCCAGCAGGTCCGGGACAGGGTATAGATACACCATATATTTT. It specifies CASRSGTGYRYTIYF.

This clonotype was seen once. This clone may be a read error of a much larger clone one base away. Here the CDR3 reads CASSPWAGTEKETRYF. The CDR3 coding sequence is TGTGCCAGCAGCCCTTGGGCCGGGACAGAAAAAGAGACCCGGTACTTC. This chain joins TRBV7-6 and TRBJ2-5; 7 bases agree with TRBD1. The germline V gene has CDR1 SGHVS and CDR2 FNYEAQ. This CDR3 contains 16 residues.

This clonotype was counted once. The junction does not match germline at one end; this may be a read error. V is TRBV2 and J is TRBJ2-2, with 10 bases fitting TRBD2. Germline V gives CDR1 SNHLY, CDR2 FYNNEI. The CDR3 sequence is 16 residues long. In nucleotides, the CDR3 is TGTGCCAGCACCCCCTCTAGCGGGGGAAACACCGGGGGGCTGTTTTTT. Its translation: CASTPSSGGNTGGLFF.

This clonotype occurred a few times. The rearrangement joins TRBV7-9 to TRBJ2-5, with 11 bases lining up with TRBD1. CDR1 and CDR2 from the germline V gene are SEHNR and FQNEAQ (reference sequence). CDR3 length equals 16 residues. With 3 bases clipped from V and 5 bases from J, the junction kept 8 bases outside the gene matches. The CDR3 DNA sequence: TGTGCCAGCAGCTTGAGCCCAGGACAGGGGGCGGAGACCCAGTACTTC. It translates to CASSLSPGQGAETQYF.

This clonotype was detected ten times or more. The chain carries TRBV7-8 and TRBJ2-6; D not resolved. Germline V gives CDR1 SGHVS, CDR2 FQNEAQ. V lost 1 base and J lost 0, with 16 bases in between. The CDR3 has 19 amino acids. The CDR3 nucleotides are TGTGCCAGCAGCTTAGTTTTTCGGGTACCTAGCTCTGGGGCCAACGTCCTGACTTTC. This translates into CASSLVFRVPSSGANVLTF.

On this clonotype itself: A much larger clone is a single base away; this may be a read error. The CDR3 DNA reads as TGTGCCAGCATCCATTCCCGCGCAAGGGTCGGCCACAATGAGCAGTTCTTC. Its protein product is CASIHSRARVGHNEQFF. The rearrangement uses TRBV14 and TRBJ2-1; no firm D call. Germline CDR1 is SGHDN and CDR2 is FVKESK. The CDR3 has 17 amino acids. V dropped 7 bases and J dropped 5 bases, with 24 bases sitting between them.

There are many counts of this clonotype. This chain joins TRBV7-6 and TRBJ1-1; D unclear. V was pared by 4 bases and J by 0 bases, with 9 bases between. The CDR3 sequence is 14 residues long. Germline V gene sequence: CDR1 SGHVS, CDR2 FNYEAQ. The CDR3 protein is CASSWTDMNTEAFF. CDR3 DNA: TGTGCCAGCAGCTGGACGGATATGAACACTGAAGCTTTCTTT.

As concerns this clonotype: Possible read error: a much larger clone is one base away. V gene TRBV6-6 combines with J gene TRBJ1-6; 7 nucleotides match TRBD1. With V trimmed by 1 base and J by 11 bases, 5 bases remained unmatched. The CDR3 consists of 14 residues. Germline V CDR1 and CDR2: MNHNY, SVGAGI (reference sequence). CDR3 bases: TGTGCCAGCAGTTACTTACCAGGGGGTCCACCCCTCCACTTT. Its translation: CASSYLPGGPPLHF.

This clonotype was detected ten times or more. The J gene is TRBJ1-1, the V gene TRBV7-3; D unclear. V lost 6 bases to trimming and J lost 2 bases, with 7 bases between them. Germline CDR1 is SGHTA and CDR2 is FQGTGA. There are 12 residues in the CDR3. In nucleotides, the CDR3 is TGTGCCAGCAGAGGCCCAAACACTGAAGCTTTCTTT. Protein sequence: CASRGPNTEAFF.

This clonotype appeared many times. J is TRBJ2-7 and V is TRBV7-6; 10 bases fit TRBD1. The CDR3 spans 15 residues. Looked up from germline, CDR1 is SGHVS and CDR2 is FNYEAQ. The V and J ends lost 5 bases and 1 base, in that order; junction bases with no gene match: 5. The CDR3 region has the DNA TGTGCCAGCAGCCTGGAGGGACAGGGGTCCTACGAGCAGTACTTC. Translating gives CASSLEGQGSYEQYF.

In the case of this clonotype: With a much larger clone just one base away, this may be a read error. CDR3 in DNA: TGTGCCACTAGTCAAAGGGGGCAGGACGAGCGGTACTTC. It is translated as CATSQRGQDERYF. V usage is TRBV28 and J usage is TRBJ2-7; TRBD1 agrees at 7 bases. This CDR3 is built from 13 residues. The germline V gene has CDR1 MDHEN and CDR2 SYDVKM.

As concerns this clonotype: This sequence may be a read error, since a much larger clone differs from it by one base. This sequence joins TRBV27 and TRBJ2-7; possible D gene TRBD1, 5 bases. The CDR3 has 16 amino acids. Germline V CDR1 and CDR2: MNHEY, SMNVEV (reference sequence). V was pared by 4 bases and J by 3 bases, with 19 bases between. The CDR3 sequence: CASSSFSIATVYEQYF. The DNA for the CDR3 is TGTGCCAGCAGTTCTTTTTCGATTGCGACAGTCTACGAGCAGTACTTC.

Only a few counts were recorded for this clonotype. A much larger clone lies a single base off, so this may be a read error. The V gene is TRBV7-2, the J gene TRBJ1-1; D remains unclear. The CDR3 is made up of 14 amino acids. Looked up from germline, CDR1 is SGHTA and CDR2 is FQGNSA. DNA for the CDR3: TGTGCCAGCGGCTTACGGAACATGAACACTGAAGCTTTCTTT. Its translation: CASGLRNMNTEAFF.

Comment on this clonotype: This clone may be a read error of a much larger clone one base away. The gene calls are TRBV7-9 and TRBJ2-7; no firm D call. The CDR3 is 12 amino acids. CDR1 and CDR2 (germline): SEHNR, FQNEAQ (reference sequence). CDR3 amino acids: CASGLVLHEQYF. CDR3 sequence (DNA): TGTGCCAGCGGCTTAGTTCTCCACGAGCAGTACTTC.

This clonotype has at least ten counts. The genes are TRBV29-1 and TRBJ2-5, with 8 bases lining up with TRBD2. The CDR3 is 17 amino acids. J lost 0 bases, V lost 0 bases, and 9 bases had no gene match. The V gene's germline CDR1 is SQVTM and CDR2 ANQGSEA. The CDR3 region is CSVEDPQRGGYQETQYF. CDR3 in DNA: TGCAGCGTTGAAGATCCACAACGCGGGGGGTACCAAGAGACCCAGTACTTC.

Concerning this clonotype itself: This could be a read error, since a much larger clone is one nucleotide away. The chain has TRBV10-3 and TRBJ2-1, with D maybe TRBD1 (6 bases). CDR3 length equals 14 residues. The germline V gene encodes CDR1 ENHRY and CDR2 SYGVKD. Here the CDR3 reads CAISESNREHEQSF. In DNA form, the CDR3 reads TGTGCCATCAGTGAGTCGAACAGGGAACATGAGCAGTCCTTC.

V gene TRBV5-1 combines with J gene TRBJ2-3, with 8 bases matching TRBD2. CDR3 length: 16 residues. Per germline, CDR1 SGHRS and CDR2 YFSETQ. V lost 4 bases to trimming and J lost 4 bases; unmatched junction nucleotides: 11. CDR3: CASSPGTVTSADTQYF. For the CDR3, the DNA is TGCGCCAGCAGCCCGGGGACGGTGACTAGCGCAGATACGCAGTATTTT.

On this clonotype: Being one base from a much bigger clone, this may be a read error. The conserved closing phenylalanine or tryptophan is absent in this CDR3, likely reflecting a read error. This rearrangement joins TRBV7-7 to TRBJ2-5; 7 bases agree with TRBD2. Germline values: CDR1 SSHAT, CDR2 FNYEAQ (reference sequence). The CDR3 covers 14 residues. J was trimmed by 1 base and V by 5 bases; bases with no gene match: 4. The CDR3 DNA reads TGTGCCAGCAGCCCAGCGGGGCTCCAAGAGACCCAGTACCTC. It specifies CASSPAGLQETQYL.

The sample holds many counts of this clonotype. The J gene is TRBJ2-1, the V gene TRBV4-3, with D unresolved. From germline, CDR1 is LGHNA and CDR2 YSLEER. The CDR3 extends over 15 amino acids. The V end was cut by 3 bases, the J end by 2 bases, with 11 bases between. Here the CDR3 reads CASSQERRAYNEQFF. The CDR3 nucleotides read TGCGCCAGCAGCCAGGAACGACGAGCCTACAATGAGCAGTTCTTC.

Turning to this clonotype: Just one base apart from a much larger clone, this may be a read error. This sequence joins TRBV29-1 and TRBJ2-3; either TRBD1 or TRBD2 may fit D (5 bases each). From germline, CDR1 is SQVTM and CDR2 ANQGSEA. The V end lost 6 bases, the J end lost 5 bases, and 12 bases lay between the germline ends. This CDR3 is built from 12 residues. The CDR3 here is CSVTDYGDTQYF. In DNA form, the CDR3 reads TGCAGCGTGACAGACTATGGAGATACGCAGTATTTT.

In its sample, this clonotype was seen many times. The rearrangement links TRBV27 to TRBJ2-3; D remains unclear. Germline CDR1 is MNHEY and CDR2 is SMNVEV (reference sequence). This CDR3 region has 11 residues. Trimming pared 6 bases from V and 4 bases from J, leaving 5 bases between. Here the CDR3 DNA reads TGTGCCAGCAGGGTGTCAGATACGCAGTATTTT. Its protein product is CASRVSDTQYF.

As regards this clonotype: A clone one base away is much larger, so this may be a read error. J is TRBJ1-3 and V is TRBV20-1; D is uncertain. Germline CDR1 is DFQATT and CDR2 is SNEGSKA (reference sequence). The CDR3 is made up of 12 amino acids. CDR3 in DNA: TGCAGTGCTTTAGACTCTGGAAGCACCATATATTTT. Translated, it gives CSALDSGSTIYF.

This clonotype was observed many times. This rearrangement joins TRBV20-1 to TRBJ1-5; no clear D. Germline V gives CDR1 DFQATT, CDR2 SNEGSKA (reference sequence). This CDR3 has 12 residues. V lost 3 bases to trimming and J lost 4 bases, with 7 bases between them. The CDR3 here is CSARRGNQPQHF. As DNA, the CDR3 is TGCAGTGCTAGGCGGGGAAATCAGCCCCAGCATTTT.

This clonotype was counted ten times or more. V is TRBV13 and J is TRBJ1-1; perhaps TRBD1 as D (5 bases). From germline, CDR1 is PRHDT and CDR2 FYEKMQ (reference sequence). Trimming took 5 bases from V and 7 from J, leaving 14 bases between them. The CDR3 extends over 13 amino acids. DNA for the CDR3: TGTGCCAGCAGCAAAATAGGACACTATGAAGCTTTCTTT. Protein product: CASSKIGHYEAFF. The full variable domain, in which reference TRBV13 and TRBJ1-1 provide the parts outside the CDR3, is AAGVIQSPRHLIKEKRETATLKCYPIPRHDTVYWYQQGPGQDPQFLISFYEKMQSDKGSIPDRFSAQQFSDYHSELNMSSLELGDSALYFCASSKIGHYEAFFGQGTRLTVV.

This rearrangement joins TRBV4-1 to TRBJ2-5, with 10 positions matching TRBD1. J gave up 1 base and V 2 bases, and 10 bases lay outside the gene matches. The CDR3 spans 18 residues. Germline assignment: CDR1 MGHRA and CDR2 YSYEKL. CDR3 loop: CASSQQGQGPIIQETQYF. The CDR3 DNA is TGCGCCAGCAGCCAACAGGGACAGGGGCCCATCATCCAAGAGACCCAGTACTTC.